Each of the 30 T cell receptor beta chains below was sequenced from the same sample in a study of cytomegalovirus exposure and HLA in healthy donors listed by TCRdb under 2017. Libraries were built with the immunoSEQ multiplex PCR assay. TCRdb mirrors the immuneACCESS table, restricted to in-frame sequences. Some clones are absent from its copies; in checked studies, under half trace to an unresolved V gene, and the reason for the others is unknown. The sample contains around 150,000 clones, roughly nine tenths of them found a single time. The ten largest clones take up 4.5% to 7% of the sample. Sequenced material: PBMCs. Every receptor here comes from a woman aged 25 to 45 in good health and CMV-seronegative.

The chain couples TRBV19 to TRBJ1-1; D might be TRBD1 (5 bases). Trimming shortened V by 7 bases and J by 1 base, and 10 bases separated the two germline ends. Germline lookup yields CDR1 LNHDA and CDR2 SQIVND (reference sequence). This CDR3 spans 13 amino acids. CDR3 sequence: CASTPGGNTEAFF. CDR3 coding DNA: TGTGCCAGTACCCCCGGGGGGAACACTGAAGCTTTCTTT.

The chain couples TRBV19 to TRBJ1-1; a possible D gene is TRBD1 (5 bases). This CDR3 is built from 14 residues. Per the germline V gene, CDR1 is LNHDA and CDR2 is SQIVND (reference sequence). V lost 9 bases to trimming and J lost 0 bases, with 14 bases between them. The CDR3 loop is CASLGEGLNTEAFF. Here the CDR3 DNA reads TGTGCCAGCCTCGGGGAGGGGTTGAACACTGAAGCTTTCTTT.

Note on this clone: The junction does not match germline at one end; this may be a read error. The CDR3 DNA sequence: TGTGCTAGCAGCTTAAGACAGGGGGACTACGAGCAGTACTTC. It is translated as CASSLRQGDYEQYF. The rearrangement uses TRBV7-7 and TRBJ2-7, with TRBD1 matching over 9 bases. CDR1 SSHAT and CDR2 FNYEAQ come from the germline V gene (reference sequence). There are 14 residues in the CDR3.

The chain carries TRBV7-8 and TRBJ1-5; D ambiguous. The CDR3 spans 17 residues. Looked up from germline, CDR1 is SGHVS and CDR2 is FQNEAQ. Trimming removed 1 base at V and 0 bases at J, with 13 bases between. The CDR3 DNA follows: TGTGCCAGCAGCTTAGGGGTAGCACCTTATAGCAATCAGCCCCAGCATTTT. This translates into CASSLGVAPYSNQPQHF. The variable domain in full, with the rest retrieved from reference TRBV7-8 and TRBJ1-5, is GAGVSQSPRYKVAKRGQDVALRCDPISGHVSLFWYQQALGQGPEFLTYFQNEAQLDKSGLPSDRFFAERPEGSVSTLKIQRTQQEDSAVYLCASSLGVAPYSNQPQHFGDGTRLSIL.

The chain is built from TRBV25-1 and TRBJ1-5; D unresolved. Trimming stripped 5 bases from V and 0 bases from J, with 8 bases between. The CDR3 is 14 amino acids. Looked up from germline, CDR1 is MGHDK and CDR2 is SYGVNS. CDR3 protein: CASSFRNSNQPQHF. DNA for the CDR3: TGTGCCAGCAGTTTTCGGAATAGCAATCAGCCCCAGCATTTT.

The chain joins TRBV7-8 to TRBJ1-5, with D uncertain. Trimming removed 1 base at V and 5 bases at J, with 9 bases between. The CDR3 consists of 14 residues. Germline CDR1 is SGHVS and CDR2 is FQNEAQ. The CDR3 bases are TGTGCCAGCAGCTTAGTTATGGGGTATCAGCCCCAGCATTTT. It yields the protein CASSLVMGYQPQHF. Full variable domain (remainder filled in from reference TRBV7-8 and TRBJ1-5): GAGVSQSPRYKVAKRGQDVALRCDPISGHVSLFWYQQALGQGPEFLTYFQNEAQLDKSGLPSDRFFAERPEGSVSTLKIQRTQQEDSAVYLCASSLVMGYQPQHFGDGTRLSIL.

This clone is a singleton in its sample. This chain's CDR3 is CASSEPGQGSRELFF. CDR3 nucleotides: TGTGCCAGCAGTGAACCGGGACAGGGATCAAGGGAGCTGTTTTTT. The chain has TRBV25-1 and TRBJ2-2, with TRBD1 identical over 9 bases. The germline V gene encodes CDR1 MGHDK and CDR2 SYGVNS. J gave up 9 bases and V 2 bases, and 7 bases lay outside the gene matches. The length of the CDR3 is 15 residues.

This clone was found once. The chain joins TRBV5-4 to TRBJ2-5; 8 bases align to TRBD2. J gave up 2 bases and V 4 bases, and 16 bases lay outside the gene matches. There are 18 residues in the CDR3. Germline assignment: CDR1 SGHNT and CDR2 YYREEE (reference sequence). This CDR3 reads CASSRGGLAGEGQETQYF. The CDR3 DNA sequence: TGTGCCAGCAGCCGGGGGGGGCTAGCGGGCGAAGGTCAAGAGACCCAGTACTTC.

This clone was picked up one time. This chain joins TRBV14 and TRBJ2-7, with D perhaps TRBD2 (6 bases). From germline, CDR1 is SGHDN and CDR2 FVKESK. CDR3 length: 13 amino acids. Trimming removed 1 base at V and 3 bases at J, with 7 bases between. The CDR3 DNA reads TGTGCCAGCAGCCAAGTTAGCGGCTACGAGCAGTACTTC. Its translation is CASSQVSGYEQYF.

The chain links TRBV6-1 to TRBJ1-5; weak D call: TRBD1 (5 bases). Germline loops: CDR1 MNHNS, CDR2 SASEGT. The germline V and J ends were trimmed by 8 bases and 1 base, with 12 bases remaining between them. The length of the CDR3 is 14 residues. CDR3 DNA: TGTGCCAGCCAAAGGACACAAAGCAATCAGCCCCAGCATTTT. Its protein product is CASQRTQSNQPQHF.

The gene calls are TRBV18 and TRBJ2-7; 7 nucleotides align to TRBD2. In germline, CDR1 is KGHSH, CDR2 LQKENI. The CDR3 length is 13 residues. J was trimmed by 2 bases and V by 4 bases; bases with no gene match: 2. CDR3: CASSQRDAYEQYF. The CDR3 region has the DNA TGTGCCAGCTCACAGCGGGACGCCTACGAGCAGTACTTC.

V and J are TRBV29-1 and TRBJ2-7; 9 nucleotides line up with TRBD1. Trimming cost V 1 base and J 4 bases; bases outside gene matches: 2. The CDR3 runs to 13 residues. Germline lookup yields CDR1 SQVTM and CDR2 ANQGSEA. This chain's CDR3 is CSVEVGQGYEQYF. The CDR3 DNA reads TGCAGCGTTGAAGTGGGACAGGGATACGAGCAGTACTTC.

This sequence joins TRBV6-1 and TRBJ1-4; a possible D gene is TRBD1 (6 bases). V lost 2 bases and J 10 bases, leaving 11 bases between the germline ends. This CDR3 comprises 13 residues. Per germline, CDR1 MNHNS and CDR2 SASEGT. CDR3 in amino acids: CASSERGDGKLFF. The CDR3 DNA reads as TGTGCCAGCAGTGAAAGGGGGGATGGAAAACTGTTTTTT.

The rearrangement links TRBV4-3 to TRBJ2-1; TRBD2 agrees at 10 bases. The germline gives CDR1 LGHNA, CDR2 YSLEER. The ends lost 0 bases at V and 3 bases at J; junction bases unmatched: 5. The CDR3 length is 17 residues. The CDR3 DNA follows: TGCGCCAGCAGCCAAGAGAGGCTAGCGGGAGACTACAATGAGCAGTTCTTC. Protein sequence: CASSQERLAGDYNEQFF.

The gene calls are TRBV7-9 and TRBJ1-5; D is uncertain. There are 13 residues in the CDR3. The V gene lost 5 bases and the J gene lost 5 bases, with 10 bases spanning the gap. Germline V gene sequence: CDR1 SEHNR, CDR2 FQNEAQ (reference sequence). CDR3 sequence (DNA): TGTGCCAGCAGCCTAACGAGAGATCAGCCCCAGCATTTT. Its translation is CASSLTRDQPQHF. Complete variable domain (other parts from reference TRBV7-9 and TRBJ1-5): DTGVSQNPRHKITKRGQNVTFRCDPISEHNRLYWYRQTLGQGPEFLTYFQNEAQLEKSRLLSDRFSAERPKGSFSTLEIQRTEQGDSAMYLCASSLTRDQPQHFGDGTRLSIL.

The CDR3 sequence: CASSSFSGVGDQPQHF. As DNA, the CDR3 is TGTGCCAGCAGTTCCTTCTCAGGGGTGGGGGATCAGCCCCAGCATTTT. The gene calls are TRBV27 and TRBJ1-5, with D perhaps TRBD1 (6 bases). Germline CDR1 MNHEY, CDR2 SMNVEV (reference sequence). The ends were cut back, 4 bases at V and 5 bases at J, with 18 bases in the middle. This CDR3 is built from 16 residues.

This clone was found once. The gene calls are TRBV4-2 and TRBJ2-3; the D is unclear. The V gene lost 1 base and the J gene lost 3 bases, with 5 bases spanning the gap. Germline assignment: CDR1 LGHNA and CDR2 YNFKEQ. The CDR3 covers 13 residues. Here the CDR3 DNA reads TGTGCCAGCAGCCAAGTTTCTACAGATACGCAGTATTTT. Protein sequence: CASSQVSTDTQYF.

The sample holds one count of this clone. This sequence joins TRBV6-1 and TRBJ1-5; 9 positions match TRBD1. Trimming at V came to 7 bases and at J to 4 bases, leaving 5 bases not matched to a gene. Per germline, CDR1 MNHNS and CDR2 SASEGT. The CDR3 runs to 14 residues. This chain's CDR3 is CASTYDRGNQPQHF. The CDR3 nucleotides read TGTGCCAGCACCTATGACAGGGGGAATCAGCCCCAGCATTTT.

This clone occurred a few times. V usage is TRBV2 and J usage is TRBJ2-1; D possibly matches TRBD1 or TRBD2 (5 bases each). V was trimmed by 6 bases and J by 2 bases, leaving 11 bases between them. CDR1 SNHLY and CDR2 FYNNEI come from the germline V gene. The CDR3 is 14 residues long. The chain's CDR3 is CASRWVGAYNEQFF. The DNA of the CDR3 is TGTGCCAGCAGATGGGTGGGGGCCTACAATGAGCAGTTCTTC.

This clone was counted between two and nine times. The V gene is TRBV4-1, the J gene TRBJ2-7; D unclear. Trimming left V 0 bases short and J 4 bases short, with 16 bases between. The CDR3 extends over 16 amino acids. CDR1 is MGHRA and CDR2 is YSYEKL in the germline V gene. As DNA, the CDR3 is TGCGCCAGCAGCCAAGATCTCCCGCAGAGTGTTTACGAGCAGTACTTC. It is translated as CASSQDLPQSVYEQYF.

The chain combines TRBV5-6 with TRBJ1-2; a weak D match, TRBD1 (5 bases). V was clipped by 0 bases and J by 7 bases, with 16 bases between them. This CDR3 is 15 amino acids long. The germline CDR1 and CDR2 sequences are SGHDT and YYEEEE. As DNA, the CDR3 is TGTGCCAGCAGCTTGGCCGCGTGGGGGGTCCGTGGCTACACCTTC. Translating gives CASSLAAWGVRGYTF.

This clone was observed a single time. V gene TRBV29-1 combines with J gene TRBJ2-7; D is unclear. Per the germline V gene, CDR1 is SQVTM and CDR2 is ANQGSEA. This CDR3 comprises 14 residues. V dropped 0 bases and J dropped 2 bases, with 11 bases sitting between them. CDR3 residues: CSVEDLIRPYEQYF. The CDR3 nucleotides read TGCAGCGTTGAAGATCTGATCAGGCCCTACGAGCAGTACTTC.

CDR3: CASSLVVSNEQFF. DNA for the CDR3: TGCGCCAGCAGCTTGGTGGTTAGCAATGAGCAGTTCTTC. The gene calls are TRBV5-1 and TRBJ2-1; D remains unclear. Per germline, CDR1 SGHRS and CDR2 YFSETQ. V was pared by 0 bases and J by 6 bases, with 7 bases between. The CDR3 is made up of 13 amino acids.

This clone was picked up one time. The chain joins TRBV15 to TRBJ2-1; 9 bases line up with TRBD2. The CDR3 covers 16 residues. The germline V gene encodes CDR1 LNHNV and CDR2 YYDKDF (reference sequence). Trimming took 3 bases from V and 0 from J; bases not matched to a gene: 3. The CDR3 DNA follows: TGTGCCACCAGCAGCGGTAGCGGGAGCTCCTACAATGAGCAGTTCTTC. Amino acids: CATSSGSGSSYNEQFF.

This clone has only one observation. This rearrangement joins TRBV5-1 to TRBJ2-1; D gene unclear. The germline V and J ends were trimmed by 4 bases and 6 bases, with 8 bases remaining between them. CDR3 length: 12 residues. CDR1 and CDR2 (germline): SGHRS, YFSETQ. The CDR3 region is CASSPLSNEQFF. The CDR3 region has the DNA TGCGCCAGCAGCCCCCTTAGCAATGAGCAGTTCTTC.

The CDR3 sequence is CASSPTLGGSYNEQFF. DNA of the CDR3: TGTGCCAGCAGCCCCACGTTGGGCGGCTCCTACAATGAGCAGTTCTTC. The rearrangement joins TRBV7-9 to TRBJ2-1; D uncertain. From germline, CDR1 is SEHNR and CDR2 FQNEAQ (reference sequence). The CDR3 totals 16 residues. The V and J ends lost 5 bases and 0 bases respectively, with 14 bases between them.

This rearrangement joins TRBV2 to TRBJ1-3, with a possible D match to TRBD1 (5 bases). The CDR3 spans 13 residues. The germline V gene encodes CDR1 SNHLY and CDR2 FYNNEI. Trimming pared 4 bases from V and 2 bases from J, leaving 6 bases between. CDR3 in amino acids: CASSGDPGNTIYF. The CDR3 DNA follows: TGTGCCAGCAGTGGGGACCCTGGAAACACCATATATTTT.

This chain connects TRBV13 to TRBJ2-7; 8 nucleotides match TRBD2. The trim removed 5 bases at V and 0 bases at J, leaving 9 bases unmatched. This CDR3 is 16 amino acids long. Looked up from germline, CDR1 is PRHDT and CDR2 is FYEKMQ (reference sequence). CDR3 loop: CASSRRGSGASYEQYF. The CDR3 DNA follows: TGTGCCAGCAGCCGCCGGGGTAGCGGGGCCTCCTACGAGCAGTACTTC.

The chain couples TRBV7-3 to TRBJ1-6; a possible D gene is TRBD1 (6 bases). The CDR3 consists of 16 residues. CDR1 and CDR2 from the germline V gene are SGHTA and FQGTGA. Trimming took off 3 bases at V and 1 base at J, with 10 bases between the two ends. The CDR3: CASSFTGNSYNSPLHF. The CDR3 DNA reads as TGTGCCAGCAGCTTCACAGGGAATTCCTATAATTCACCCCTCCACTTT.

The chain uses TRBV7-8 and TRBJ2-7; 8 positions match TRBD1. V trimming: 1 base; J trimming: 9 bases; junction bases outside the gene matches: 14. Per the germline V gene, CDR1 is SGHVS and CDR2 is FQNEAQ. The CDR3 is made up of 16 amino acids. The CDR3 sequence is CASSLGGRTGQFAQYF. The CDR3, as DNA: TGTGCCAGCAGCTTAGGGGGAAGGACAGGGCAGTTTGCGCAGTACTTC.